This TCR beta chain was retrieved from a study of long-term antiretroviral therapy in people with HIV (dated by TCRdb to between 2021 and 2024). Turning to the overall study: Collection of the earliest samples took place about a decade ahead of the 2015 WHO recommendation for immediate ART, at a time when ART was typically delayed until CD4 counts fell. About 35% of the 30 participants with HIV were female. No cross-contamination during QIAcube processing was seen in test extractions of a monoclonal T-cell line run alongside roughly 35 polyclonal samples. A total of 192 cryopreserved PBMC samples were contributed to the cohort by 30 adults with confirmed HIV infection, with samples collected serially over a mean of approximately 6 years (range 1-12). A retrospective serial study tested whether changes in peripheral blood TRB repertoire composition and diversity were associated with ART initiation and durable HIV suppression. Overall study results and their limits: The repertoire was dominated across all time points by expanded TRB clones identified before ART initiation, although this dominance was seen to fluctuate and to decrease in many PLHIV after ART. Inferences about post-ART repertoire changes are limited because no data were available on ART adherence, viral resistance or therapy changes. Narrower CDR3 length ranges were observed in HIV repertoires than in controls, and an antigen-experienced repertoire with only a slight naive shift after ART was suggested by the network structure. A significant increase in TRB diversity was found to be associated with ART initiation, although TRB diversity was observed to remain significantly below that of transplant donor controls even after long-term ART. Because pre-ART samples had limited cell numbers, profiling was done on unsorted PBMC rather than on sorted CD4+ and CD8+ T cells. Because PBMC availability was limited, only the TCR beta chain was sequenced, with no alpha chain pairing. The samples span the years 2004 to 2017, and the ART regimens used at that time may not be as effective as current regimens.

To be included, a participant needed at least one PBMC sample from before ART initiation plus at least two post-ART samples. Treatment was received in the United States of America by all participants with HIV. Before DNA extraction, cryopreserved samples containing about 1-10 million PBMC were thawed and washed. At the time of the earliest PBMC sample, participants with HIV were aged between roughly 20 and 54 years. PBMC samples from each participant spanned 1-4 timepoints before ART initiation and 2-8 timepoints after ART initiation, with a median of 7 samples. Serial HIV viral load, CD4+ T-cell count, ART history and demographic data were obtained for every participant. Genomic DNA was extracted from unsorted PBMC with a Qiagen kit on a QIAcube, with processing performed in batches of 12 samples. The immunoSEQ hsTCRB v3.0 assay was used at survey level resolution for TRB variable region sequencing. TRB sequencing targeted a depth of 40,000-50,000 T-cell genomes per sample. TRB libraries were pooled and sequenced on an Illumina MiSeq using a v3 150-cycle kit. Per the original workflow: Repertoire analysis was performed in R inside a reproducible Nextflow workflow that covered QC, data transformation and analysis. Custom analyses were implemented in LymphoSeq2, an R package for AIRR-Seq data exploration. A few samples that produced fewer than 5000 total TRB sequences were removed, so 180 or so HIV repertoires were analyzed. Among the roughly 180 retained HIV repertoires, approximately 61 were collected before ART initiation and approximately 130 after ART initiation. Repertoires were downsampled to 5000 TRB nucleotide sequences, with summary statistics averaged over 100 downsampling iterations. The analysis kept only TRB sequences whose CDR3 regions were at least seven amino acids long. Diversity was assessed using a clonality score derived from Shannon entropy and using the Gini coefficient. Repertoire networks linked the top 5000 CDR3 amino acid sequences whenever two sequences differed by an edit distance of one. For TRB CDR3 amino acid sequences, antigen specificity groups and MHC restriction were predicted with GLIPH2. To flag known CMV, EBV, HIV or tissue antigen associations, CDR3 amino acid sequences were matched against VDJdb and McPAS-TCR. Pre-ART, post-ART and control groups were compared with Wilcoxon signed-rank tests and Holm-Bonferroni correction. Drawn from immuneACCESS, this table holds only the in-frame rearrangements with V and J called that TCRdb kept. Clones are partly lost; checked studies trace under half to an unresolved V gene and leave the rest unexplained. V, J and clone size derive from that table, while D and trimming were established from the DNA sequence. The sample includes some 28,000 clones, with 75% to 85% observed a single time. About 7.3% of the sample belongs to the ten largest clones.

CDR1 and CDR2 were assigned from the germline V gene as MNHEY and SVGAGI. Including cysteine and phenylalanine, the CDR3 has 14 amino acids. The entry retains the CDR3 DNA only, 42 bases that are in frame from base 1. Relative to germline, V is 2 bases shorter and J is 5 bases shorter, with 9 bases between their ends. As concerns this clone: Which antigen it targets is not known. No quality values exist for individual bases; no much larger clone is one base distant.

The sample in question was unsorted PBMCs, obtained 0.3 years after starting antiretroviral therapy. The sequence was obtained from a man in his forties or fifties with HIV. Recombination linked TRBV6-5 to TRBJ2-2; there is no confident call for the D gene. The CDR3 reads as follows: CASSYGRRTGELFF. Read as DNA, the sequence is TGTGCCAGCAGTTACGGCCGGCGTACCGGGGAGCTGTTTTTT.